Each of the 25 T cell receptor beta chains below was sequenced from the same sample in a study of T cells after yellow fever vaccination. In TCRdb, the 5' RACE reads were re-called with MiXCR into one record per CDR3 protein. The sample holds some 500,000 distinct CDR3 sequences, approximately 13% seen once. The sequencing here drew on PBMCs, taken on the day of the yellow fever booster vaccination. The receptors shown here come from a man aged 30-40 years who received the YFV17D yellow fever vaccine.

The J gene is TRBJ1-3, the V gene TRBV20-1, with D tentatively TRBD1 (6 bases). Germline CDR1 reads DFQATT; CDR2 reads SNEGSKA (reference sequence). The CDR3 has 14 amino acids. The V gene lost 5 bases and the J gene lost 8 bases, with 19 bases spanning the gap. The CDR3 bases are TGCAGTGCTTTCCGGGCACAGGGATTGGACACCATATATTTT. Its protein is CSAFRAQGLDTIYF.

V usage is TRBV6-1 and J usage is TRBJ1-1; 8 nucleotides line up with TRBD1. With V trimmed by 3 bases and J by 7 bases, 4 bases remained unmatched. The CDR3 has 13 amino acids. CDR1 is MNHNS, CDR2 SASEGT, per germline. CDR3 sequence reads: CASSEIQGDEAFF. CDR3 bases: TGTGCCAGCAGTGAGATACAGGGGGATGAAGCTTTCTTT.

This clonotype was detected many times. The rearrangement links TRBV4-2 to TRBJ2-1; D gene uncertain. The V gene lost 0 bases and the J gene lost 12 bases, with 15 bases spanning the gap. Germline V lookup: CDR1 LGHNA, CDR2 YNFKEQ. CDR3 length: 14 amino acids. CDR3 nucleotide sequence: TGTGCCAGCAGCCAAGAGGCCACCCCAACCCCGCAGTTCTTC. This sequence encodes CASSQEATPTPQFF.

This rearrangement joins TRBV6-5 to TRBJ2-1, with TRBD2 matching over 9 bases. The CDR3 is 14 amino acids. From germline, CDR1 is MNHEY and CDR2 SVGAGI. Trimming at V came to 6 bases and at J to 5 bases, leaving 5 bases not matched to a gene. The CDR3 DNA is TGTGCCAGCAGCTATAGCGGGAGTAACAATGAGCAGTTCTTC. This translates into CASSYSGSNNEQFF.

This clonotype has a handful of counts. V gene TRBV2 combines with J gene TRBJ2-1; 10 positions agree with TRBD2. CDR1 and CDR2 from the germline V gene are SNHLY and FYNNEI. V shed 4 bases, J shed 5 bases, and the junction held 5 bases outside the gene matches. This CDR3 spans 15 amino acids. CDR3 DNA: TGTGCCAGCAGTGGGGGTCTAGCGGGGGACAATGAGCAGTTCTTC. Its protein product is CASSGGLAGDNEQFF.

This clonotype has more than one count but fewer than ten. This chain joins TRBV20-1 and TRBJ1-5; 8 positions match TRBD1. Germline trimming cut 6 bases from V and 3 bases from J; bases unmatched to any gene: 7. The germline CDR1 and CDR2 sequences are DFQATT and SNEGSKA (reference sequence). The length of the CDR3 is 14 residues. The CDR3: CSAETQGANQPQHF. The DNA for the CDR3 is TGCAGTGCAGAGACCCAGGGGGCCAATCAGCCCCAGCATTTT.

J is TRBJ1-1 and V is TRBV6-2 or TRBV6-3; D is uncertain. Germline-derived CDR1 and CDR2 are MNHEY and SVGEGT. Trimming removed 8 bases at V and 3 bases at J, with 16 bases between. This CDR3 region has 14 residues. The CDR3 DNA sequence: TGTGCCAGCTTTGCGGACTTCTGGGACACTGAAGCTTTCTTT. It encodes CASFADFWDTEAFF.

This clonotype has a handful of counts. The chain combines TRBV11-2 with TRBJ2-1; 8 positions agree with TRBD1. The CDR3 is made up of 17 amino acids. Germline loops: CDR1 SGHAT, CDR2 FQNNGV. Unmatched junction bases numbered 15, after V lost 5 bases and J lost 6 bases. CDR3 protein: CASSAQPRDRIGNEQFF. CDR3 bases: TGTGCCAGCAGCGCACAACCCCGGGACAGGATAGGCAATGAGCAGTTCTTC.

A few counts support this clonotype. The chain couples TRBV5-8 to TRBJ2-5; D ambiguous. V gave up 3 bases and J gave up 5 bases, with 8 bases separating them. Germline lookup yields CDR1 SGHTS and CDR2 YDEGEE. The length of the CDR3 is 12 residues. The CDR3 loop is CASSSAPETQYF. Here the CDR3 DNA reads TGTGCCAGCAGCTCCGCACCTGAGACCCAGTACTTC.

This clonotype has only a few counts. Here the CDR3 reads CASSPHERENTGELFF. For the CDR3, the DNA is TGTGCCAGCAGCCCCCACGAGCGGGAGAACACCGGGGAGCTGTTTTTT. This rearrangement joins TRBV9 to TRBJ2-2, with 7 positions matching TRBD2. Germline trimming cut 4 bases from V and 1 base from J; bases unmatched to any gene: 7. The CDR3 contains 16 residues. Germline-derived CDR1 and CDR2 are SGDLS and YYNGEE.

This clonotype appeared a few times. This chain uses TRBV6-5 with TRBJ1-1; a weak D match, TRBD1 (6 bases). Trimming left V 7 bases short and J 9 bases short, with 15 bases between. The CDR3 covers 12 residues. The germline CDR1 and CDR2 sequences are MNHEY and SVGAGI. The DNA for the CDR3 is TGTGCCAGCAAGGAGAGAACAGGGAAAGCTTTCTTT. It specifies CASKERTGKAFF.

This clonotype has just a few counts. This chain connects TRBV7-9 to TRBJ1-4, with a weak D call TRBD1 (6 bases). This CDR3 has 15 amino acids. Trimming removed 1 base from V and 10 bases from J, with 16 bases in between. Germline lookup yields CDR1 SEHNR and CDR2 FQNEAQ (reference sequence). The CDR3 is CASSLEQGLSVKLFF. CDR3 coding DNA: TGTGCCAGCAGCTTAGAACAGGGACTTTCGGTAAAACTGTTTTTT.

The chain combines TRBV5-6 with TRBJ1-5; D is uncertain. Germline values: CDR1 SGHDT, CDR2 YYEEEE. Between the trimmed V and J ends, which lost 1 base and 3 bases, there was a span of 11 bases. The CDR3 is made up of 15 amino acids. The CDR3 DNA sequence: TGTGCCAGCAGCTTGTTGCGGGGTTACAATCAGCCCCAGCATTTT. It yields the protein CASSLLRGYNQPQHF.

At least ten counts were recorded for this clonotype. The gene calls are TRBV6-2 or TRBV6-3 and TRBJ2-2; perhaps TRBD2 as D (6 bases). The CDR3 consists of 18 residues. V lost 5 bases and J lost 0, with 19 bases in between. Germline CDR1 reads MNHEY; CDR2 reads SVGEGT. The DNA of the CDR3 is TGTGCCAGCAGTCCGAGCGGGTCACGGGCGGCGAACACCGGGGAGCTGTTTTTT. Its translation is CASSPSGSRAANTGELFF.

This clonotype was seen only a few times. The chain couples TRBV6-6 to TRBJ2-7; TRBD1 is a possible D gene (8 bases). The CDR3 is 13 residues long. From germline, CDR1 is MNHNY and CDR2 SVGAGI (reference sequence). The V end was cut by 8 bases, the J end by 4 bases, with 15 bases between. The CDR3 sequence: CASYRGGRYEQYF. Written as DNA, the CDR3 is TGTGCCAGCTACAGGGGGGGAAGATACGAGCAGTACTTC.

CDR3 amino acids: CASSVTGDITWETQYF. Written as DNA, the CDR3 is TGTGCCAGCAGCGTGACAGGGGATATCACATGGGAGACCCAGTACTTC. This chain uses TRBV7-9 with TRBJ2-5; 8 positions agree with TRBD1. V shed 5 bases and J 5 bases; nucleotides not matched to a gene: 13. Germline V gene lookup returns CDR1 SEHNR and CDR2 FQNEAQ (reference sequence). CDR3 size: 16 residues.

The chain is built from TRBV20-1 and TRBJ2-6; possible D gene TRBD1, 6 bases. Germline lookup yields CDR1 DFQATT and CDR2 SNEGSKA (reference sequence). V was pared by 3 bases and J by 2 bases, with 14 bases between. This CDR3 region has 16 residues. In DNA form, the CDR3 reads TGCAGTGCTAGGAAGGACAGAATCCCTGGGGCCAACGTCCTGACTTTC. It codes for CSARKDRIPGANVLTF.

The chain carries TRBV7-6 and TRBJ2-2; 9 nucleotides align to TRBD1. The CDR3 is 19 amino acids. The ends lost 6 bases at V and 1 base at J; junction bases unmatched: 15. Germline CDR1 and CDR2: SGHVS and FNYEAQ. Here the CDR3 reads CASSPLSGTGRQNTGELFF. The DNA of the CDR3 is TGTGCCAGCAGTCCGCTTTCCGGGACAGGGAGACAGAACACCGGGGAGCTGTTTTTT.

This chain joins TRBV6-1 and TRBJ2-7; possible D gene TRBD2, 5 bases. The germline gives CDR1 MNHNS, CDR2 SASEGT. Trimming cost V 7 bases and J 2 bases, with 15 bases left between them. CDR3 length: 14 residues. The CDR3 loop is CASKSGRNAYEQYF. DNA of the CDR3: TGTGCCAGCAAGAGCGGAAGGAATGCCTACGAGCAGTACTTC.

This clonotype was counted between two and nine times. J is TRBJ2-3 and V is TRBV19, with D tentatively TRBD1 (6 bases). This CDR3 comprises 16 residues. V shed 3 bases and J shed 0 bases, with 13 bases lying between them. Germline loops: CDR1 LNHDA, CDR2 SQIVND (reference sequence). The CDR3 DNA sequence: TGTGCCAGTAGTATCACTGGGACAACTAGCACAGATACGCAGTATTTT. Its protein is CASSITGTTSTDTQYF.

Many counts were recorded for this clonotype. The rearrangement uses TRBV18 and TRBJ2-2, with D uncertain. Trimming removed 2 bases at V and 6 bases at J, with 7 bases between. CDR3 length equals 13 residues. In germline, CDR1 is KGHSH, CDR2 LQKENI. The CDR3 loop is CASSPGYAGELFF. Written as DNA, the CDR3 is TGTGCCAGCTCACCAGGTTACGCCGGGGAGCTGTTTTTT.

The chain carries TRBV3-1 and TRBJ2-7; maybe TRBD2 (6 bases). The V gene's germline CDR1 is LGHDT and CDR2 YNNKEL (reference sequence). The ends were cut back, 4 bases at V and 0 bases at J, with 13 bases in the middle. This CDR3 contains 15 residues. The CDR3 protein is CASSPTGEASYEQYF. DNA for the CDR3: TGTGCCAGCAGCCCTACGGGGGAGGCCTCCTACGAGCAGTACTTC.

This clonotype was counted between two and nine times. This sequence joins TRBV5-4 and TRBJ1-6; D gene uncertain. V was cut by 4 bases and J by 9 bases, with 20 bases left in between. Germline CDR1 is SGHNT and CDR2 is YYREEE (reference sequence). The CDR3 extends over 16 amino acids. The CDR3: CASSLQDSLGGSPLHF. DNA for the CDR3: TGTGCCAGCAGCCTCCAGGACTCTTTGGGAGGTTCACCCCTCCACTTT. The full variable domain, completed using reference TRBV5-4 and TRBJ1-6, is ETGVTQSPTHLIKTRGQQVTLRCSSQSGHNTVSWYQQALGQGPQFIFQYYREEENGRGNFPPRFSGLQFPNYSSELNVNALELDDSALYLCASSLQDSLGGSPLHFGNGTRLTVT.

The chain is built from TRBV20-1 and TRBJ2-3; 9 bases are a match to TRBD2. The junction had 9 bases not matched to a gene; V was cut back by 3 bases and J by 5 bases. CDR3 length equals 15 residues. CDR1 is DFQATT, CDR2 SNEGSKA, per germline (reference sequence). The CDR3 sequence: CSASPLAGIIDTQYF. CDR3 bases: TGCAGTGCTAGCCCCCTAGCGGGAATTATAGATACGCAGTATTTT.

This rearrangement joins TRBV29-1 to TRBJ2-1; 8 positions agree with TRBD2. Germline CDR1 SQVTM, CDR2 ANQGSEA. Unmatched junction bases numbered 4, after V lost 3 bases and J lost 3 bases. The CDR3 has 14 residues. The CDR3 DNA is TGCAGCGTTGAGGGCACTAGCGGCTACAATGAGCAGTTCTTC. Its translation is CSVEGTSGYNEQFF.